One and the same sample provided the 20 T cell receptor beta chains below, sequenced in a study of blood T cell repertoires in COVID-19. Produced via immunoSEQ multiplex PCR; TCRdb's table is partial and in-frame only. The sample records about 190,000 clones, 89% being singletons. The sample comprised peripheral blood. The receptors were gathered from a man in his forties with acute or convalescent COVID-19.

The count of this clone is one. V and J are TRBV6-1 and TRBJ2-3, with TRBD2 matching 10 bases. This CDR3 contains 18 residues. The trim removed 1 base at V and 4 bases at J, leaving 11 bases unmatched. CDR1 is MNHNS and CDR2 is SASEGT in the germline V gene. The CDR3 DNA sequence: TGTGCCAGCAGTGAAGGTTGGAGCGGGGGGGCTGCCCCAGATACGCAGTATTTT. Encoded protein: CASSEGWSGGAAPDTQYF.

This chain uses TRBV7-8 with TRBJ1-4, with 8 bases lining up with TRBD1. Germline V CDR1 and CDR2: SGHVS, FQNEAQ. The CDR3 has 14 amino acids. Trimming took 5 bases from V and 8 from J; bases not matched to a gene: 7. The CDR3 spells CASSPITGGEKLFF. CDR3 DNA: TGTGCCAGCAGCCCCATAACAGGGGGGGAAAAACTGTTTTTT.

The chain carries TRBV2 and TRBJ2-1; D uncertain. Germline V gene data show CDR1 as SNHLY and CDR2 as FYNNEI. V was pared by 8 bases and J by 0 bases, with 11 bases between. The CDR3 runs to 14 residues. The CDR3 protein is CASHLAPSYNEQFF. Here the CDR3 DNA reads TGTGCCAGCCATCTGGCTCCCTCCTACAATGAGCAGTTCTTC. Full variable domain (remainder filled in from reference TRBV2 and TRBJ2-1): EPEVTQTPSHQVTQMGQEVILRCVPISNHLYFYWYRQILGQKVEFLVSFYNNEISEKSEIFDDQFSVERPDGSNFTLKIRSTKLEDSAMYFCASHLAPSYNEQFFGPGTRLTVL.

The gene calls are TRBV20-1 and TRBJ2-7; TRBD2 might be the D (6 bases). The CDR3 has 13 residues. V dropped 3 bases and J dropped 3 bases, with 12 bases sitting between them. Germline V gives CDR1 DFQATT, CDR2 SNEGSKA (reference sequence). CDR3 amino acids: CSASRDSHYEQYF. CDR3 coding DNA: TGCAGTGCTAGTCGGGACTCACACTACGAGCAGTACTTC.

The rearrangement links TRBV19 to TRBJ2-1; 11 nucleotides match TRBD1. The trim removed 6 bases at V and 5 bases at J, leaving 3 bases unmatched. The CDR3 is made up of 14 amino acids. The germline V gene has CDR1 LNHDA and CDR2 SQIVND (reference sequence). The CDR3 region is CASRDRGQNNEQFF. CDR3 DNA sequence: TGTGCCAGTAGGGACAGGGGGCAGAACAATGAGCAGTTCTTC. Looking up the rest from reference TRBV19 and TRBJ2-1 gives the full variable domain: DGGITQSPKYLFRKEGQNVTLSCEQNLNHDAMYWYRQDPGQGLRLIYYSQIVNDFQKGDIAEGYSVSREKKESFPLTVTSAQKNPTAFYLCASRDRGQNNEQFFGPGTRLTVL.

The chain uses TRBV6-2 or TRBV6-3 and TRBJ2-2; TRBD1 might be the D (6 bases). Germline V gene lookup returns CDR1 MNHEY and CDR2 SVGEGT. Deletions cut 0 bases from V and 6 bases from J, with 11 bases between. The CDR3 has 15 amino acids. The CDR3 sequence is CASSYSRGKSGELFF. The CDR3 DNA reads as TGTGCCAGCAGTTACTCGAGGGGGAAGTCCGGGGAGCTGTTTTTT.

The V call is TRBV7-9, the J call TRBJ1-3, with TRBD1 matching over 7 bases. Germline CDR1 reads SEHNR; CDR2 reads FQNEAQ (reference sequence). V shed 5 bases and J 4 bases; nucleotides not matched to a gene: 11. The CDR3 is 16 residues long. CDR3 coding DNA: TGTGCCAGCAGCACGGCCGACAGGGCAATAGGAAACACCATATATTTT. This encodes CASSTADRAIGNTIYF.

The J gene is TRBJ1-1, the V gene TRBV6-5, with a weak D call TRBD1 (6 bases). There are 15 residues in the CDR3. V lost 8 bases to trimming and J lost 4 bases, with 20 bases between them. Germline V gives CDR1 MNHEY, CDR2 SVGAGI. The DNA for the CDR3 is TGTGCCAGCGGCCTGGTGGGAGGGGGGGGCACTGAAGCTTTCTTT. It translates to CASGLVGGGGTEAFF.

This chain links TRBV7-6 with TRBJ1-3, with 7 bases identical to TRBD1. V shed 5 bases and J 0 bases; nucleotides not matched to a gene: 13. Germline V gene lookup returns CDR1 SGHVS and CDR2 FNYEAQ. The CDR3 extends over 18 amino acids. The CDR3 reads CASSPGGMRLTSGNTIYF. The CDR3 nucleotides are TGTGCCAGCAGCCCAGGGGGAATGAGGCTCACCTCTGGAAACACCATATATTTT.

The chain joins TRBV19 to TRBJ2-7; weak D call: TRBD1 (8 bases). The V gene's germline CDR1 is LNHDA and CDR2 SQIVND (reference sequence). V was trimmed by 5 bases and J by 5 bases, leaving 22 bases between them. The CDR3 consists of 16 residues. CDR3 loop: CASSSRGGQAQDEQYF. For the CDR3, the DNA is TGTGCCAGTAGTTCGCGCGGGGGACAGGCCCAGGACGAGCAGTACTTC.

Worth noting for this clone: This sample includes further DNA sequences coding for the same CDR3. The chain joins TRBV6-5 to TRBJ1-1, with 8 bases lining up with TRBD1. Germline CDR1 reads MNHEY; CDR2 reads SVGAGI. After removal of 6 bases from V and 5 bases from J, the junction contained 8 bases not matched to a gene. The CDR3 has 14 residues. For the CDR3, the DNA is TGTGCCAGCAGCCCCGGGACAGGAGGAACTGAAGCTTTCTTT. It is translated as CASSPGTGGTEAFF.

The rearrangement uses TRBV6-1 and TRBJ2-5; tentative D call: TRBD2 (6 bases). V was shortened by 7 bases and J by 5 bases, with 26 bases between the two germline ends. Per the germline V gene, CDR1 is MNHNS and CDR2 is SASEGT. The CDR3 loop spans 17 amino acids. The CDR3: CASTEPRSKGGEETQYF. DNA of the CDR3: TGTGCCAGCACTGAGCCGCGTTCGAAGGGAGGTGAGGAGACCCAGTACTTC.

The chain recombines TRBV3-1 (or the pseudogene TRBV3-2) with TRBJ2-3, with a possible D match to TRBD2 (5 bases). The CDR3 consists of 16 residues. V was cut by 4 bases and J by 4 bases, with 18 bases left in between. The germline V gene encodes CDR1 LGHDT and CDR2 YNNKEL (reference sequence). In nucleotides, the CDR3 is TGTGCCAGCAGCCTACCCGGGGAACAGATCGCAGATACGCAGTATTTT. Translating gives CASSLPGEQIADTQYF.

The chain uses TRBV24-1 and TRBJ1-2; D not resolved. The CDR3 consists of 13 residues. Trimming stripped 7 bases from V and 0 bases from J, with 8 bases between. Germline V lookup: CDR1 KGHDR, CDR2 SFDVKD. The CDR3 loop reads CATSHGANYGYTF. The CDR3 DNA reads TGTGCCACCAGCCATGGAGCTAACTATGGCTACACCTTC.

This rearrangement joins TRBV18 to TRBJ2-1, with a weak D call TRBD1 (6 bases). The length of the CDR3 is 15 residues. Germline V gene data show CDR1 as KGHSH and CDR2 as LQKENI. Trimming left V 3 bases short and J 5 bases short, with 14 bases between. The CDR3 spells CASSPIRDINNEQFF. The CDR3 bases are TGTGCCAGCTCACCCATCCGGGACATTAACAATGAGCAGTTCTTC.

Only one count was recorded for this clone. The chain links TRBV2 to TRBJ1-1, with 9 bases that match TRBD1. V shed 7 bases and J 3 bases; nucleotides not matched to a gene: 3. CDR1 and CDR2 (germline): SNHLY, FYNNEI. The CDR3 is 13 amino acids. The CDR3 sequence is CASKTGGYTEAFF. CDR3 nucleotides: TGTGCCAGCAAGACAGGGGGGTACACTGAAGCTTTCTTT.

The chain combines TRBV10-1 with TRBJ1-2; D perhaps matches TRBD1 (6 bases). Trimming took 4 bases from V and 3 from J, leaving 12 bases between them. This CDR3 is 14 amino acids long. Germline CDR1 WNHNN, CDR2 SYGVQD (reference sequence). The CDR3 sequence is CASSVGDTYYGYTF. The DNA of the CDR3 is TGCGCCAGCAGTGTAGGGGACACATACTATGGCTACACCTTC.

The rearrangement links TRBV9 to TRBJ1-2; D unclear. V was trimmed by 2 bases and J by 3 bases, leaving 11 bases between them. The CDR3 is 14 residues long. The germline V gene has CDR1 SGDLS and CDR2 YYNGEE. DNA for the CDR3: TGTGCCAGCAGCGTCACTTTAGAAGACTATGGCTACACCTTC. Residues: CASSVTLEDYGYTF.

The chain combines TRBV3-1 (or the pseudogene TRBV3-2) with TRBJ2-5; 8 bases are shared with TRBD2. Trimming removed 3 bases from V and 1 base from J; junction bases left unmatched: 7. The CDR3 runs 16 residues. Germline lookup yields CDR1 LGHDT and CDR2 YNNKEL (reference sequence). The DNA of the CDR3 is TGTGCCAGCAGCCATACACTAGCGGAGGTCCAAGAGACCCAGTACTTC. The encoded protein is CASSHTLAEVQETQYF.

The chain employs TRBV7-7 and TRBJ2-3; TRBD1 is a possible D gene (5 bases). The germline gives CDR1 SSHAT, CDR2 FNYEAQ (reference sequence). Trimming took 5 bases from V and 1 from J, leaving 10 bases between them. The CDR3 length is 14 residues. For the CDR3, the DNA is TGTGCCAGCAGCCAGGGTCTTGGCACAGATACGCAGTATTTT. Its translation: CASSQGLGTDTQYF.